The 21 T cell receptor beta chains listed next were all sequenced from one sample in a study of cytomegalovirus exposure and HLA in healthy donors. Primers for the PCR totalled 60 Vbeta and 13 Jbeta. Using immunoSEQ multiplex PCR, the repertoire was profiled, and TCRdb retains in-frame clones only, with some absent. The data contain nearly 110,000 clones, around 78% of them singletons. The sequenced sample was PBMCs. Receptors were obtained from a man between 25 and 39 years old in good health and CMV-seronegative.

This clone was seen only a few times. The chain links TRBV7-2 to TRBJ1-1; D might be TRBD1 (5 bases). The CDR3 consists of 14 residues. Germline V gene data show CDR1 as SGHTA and CDR2 as FQGNSA. Deletions cut 2 bases from V and 2 bases from J, with 9 bases between. The CDR3 DNA is TGTGCCAGCAGCTTACCGGGGGGAAACACTGAAGCTTTCTTT. Translated: CASSLPGGNTEAFF. Looking up the rest from reference TRBV7-2 and TRBJ1-1 gives the full variable domain: GAGVSQSPSNKVTEKGKDVELRCDPISGHTALYWYRQSLGQGLEFLIYFQGNSAPDKSGLPSDRFSAERTGGSVSTLTIQRTQQEDSAVYLCASSLPGGNTEAFFGQGTRLTVV.

V gene TRBV5-4 combines with J gene TRBJ2-1; 10 positions agree with TRBD1. The CDR3 loop spans 17 amino acids. Germline V CDR1 and CDR2: SGHNT, YYREEE (reference sequence). V gave up 3 bases and J gave up 6 bases; unmatched junction bases: 12. CDR3 nucleotide sequence: TGTGCCAGCAGCTCCTCACCAGGGACAGGGGAGGGCAATGAGCAGTTCTTC. This codes for CASSSSPGTGEGNEQFF.

The rearrangement uses TRBV28 and TRBJ1-6; possibly TRBD1 for D (6 bases). The CDR3 has 14 residues. V was trimmed by 8 bases and J by 11 bases, leaving 19 bases between them. Germline V lookup: CDR1 MDHEN, CDR2 SYDVKM. The DNA of the CDR3 is TGTGCCAGCGCCTGGACAGCCCAGAGACCACCCCTCCACTTT. This sequence encodes CASAWTAQRPPLHF.

This clone occurred a few times. The chain recombines TRBV15 with TRBJ2-6; D is unresolved. This CDR3 is 16 amino acids long. Trimming pared 3 bases from V and 0 bases from J, leaving 9 bases between. The germline V gene has CDR1 LNHNV and CDR2 YYDKDF (reference sequence). Here the CDR3 reads CATSSSVNSGANVLTF. In nucleotides, the CDR3 is TGTGCCACCAGCAGCTCCGTTAACTCTGGGGCCAACGTCCTGACTTTC.

The rearrangement links TRBV7-9 to TRBJ1-1; no reliable D call. Deletions cut 3 bases from V and 2 bases from J, with 10 bases between. The CDR3 consists of 14 residues. Looked up from germline, CDR1 is SEHNR and CDR2 is FQNEAQ (reference sequence). The CDR3 nucleotides read TGTGCCAGCAGCTTCCTTGACACAAACACTGAAGCTTTCTTT. Its protein is CASSFLDTNTEAFF.

This chain uses TRBV19 with TRBJ2-3; 9 nucleotides match TRBD2. Trimming took 9 bases from V and 3 from J; bases not matched to a gene: 10. CDR3 size: 15 residues. Germline CDR1 and CDR2: LNHDA and SQIVND (reference sequence). CDR3 sequence reads: CASSLGSGRTDTQYF. CDR3 in DNA: TGTGCCAGCTCCCTGGGTAGCGGGAGAACAGATACGCAGTATTTT.

This clone has only a few counts. The chain recombines TRBV7-9 with TRBJ2-7; 15 bases are a match to TRBD2. Losses at the gene ends were 5 bases for V and 6 bases for J; bases not matched to a gene: 5. CDR3 length equals 15 residues. Germline CDR1 SEHNR, CDR2 FQNEAQ (reference sequence). The CDR3 DNA reads as TGTGCCAGCAGCCCACGGACTAGCGGGAGGGGCGAGCAGTACTTC. It yields the protein CASSPRTSGRGEQYF.

This clone has only one observation. The chain carries TRBV6-5 and TRBJ1-1; no definite D call. CDR1 and CDR2 from the germline V gene are MNHEY and SVGAGI. The CDR3 covers 13 residues. The V end lost 5 bases, the J end lost 7 bases, and 14 bases lay between the germline ends. The CDR3 loop is CASSTRVRDEAFF. CDR3 nucleotide sequence: TGTGCCAGCAGTACTAGGGTGAGGGATGAAGCTTTCTTT.

The J gene is TRBJ1-2, the V gene TRBV7-2, with 7 bases matching TRBD1. The ends lost 3 bases at V and 7 bases at J; junction bases unmatched: 17. Per the germline V gene, CDR1 is SGHTA and CDR2 is FQGNSA. The CDR3 has 17 residues. CDR3 sequence: CASSFFPPTGRRGGYTF. CDR3 sequence (DNA): TGTGCCAGCAGCTTCTTCCCCCCGACAGGGCGGAGGGGTGGCTACACCTTC.

This clone came up once. V is TRBV9 and J is TRBJ2-3, with TRBD2 matching 12 bases. The trim removed 3 bases at V and 3 bases at J, leaving 5 bases unmatched. CDR1 is SGDLS, CDR2 YYNGEE, per germline. CDR3 length equals 16 residues. Here the CDR3 reads CASSALAGGLTDTQYF. The CDR3 nucleotides are TGTGCCAGCAGCGCCCTAGCGGGGGGGCTTACAGATACGCAGTATTTT.

This clone has only a few counts. This rearrangement joins TRBV2 to TRBJ2-1, with 10 bases lining up with TRBD1. Trimming took 8 bases from V and 7 from J; bases not matched to a gene: 8. This CDR3 spans 14 amino acids. Germline V gene sequence: CDR1 SNHLY, CDR2 FYNNEI. This CDR3 reads CASYWDRGGNEQFF. The CDR3 nucleotides are TGTGCCAGCTACTGGGACAGGGGCGGGAATGAGCAGTTCTTC.

Comment on this clone: Other DNA sequences in this specimen translate into the identical CDR3. This chain connects TRBV27 to TRBJ2-7, with 10 nucleotides matching TRBD1. Per germline, CDR1 MNHEY and CDR2 SMNVEV (reference sequence). The CDR3 sequence is 14 residues long. The V segment lost 3 bases and the J segment 2 bases; nucleotides outside the gene matches: 1. The CDR3 loop reads CASSFGTGAYEQYF. CDR3 DNA sequence: TGTGCCAGCAGTTTCGGGACAGGGGCCTACGAGCAGTACTTC.

Regarding this clone: At one end the junction does not follow the germline gene, possibly because of a read error. The rearrangement joins TRBV6-5 to TRBJ1-5, with 8 bases that match TRBD1. The CDR3 consists of 10 residues. Germline CDR1 is MNHEY and CDR2 is SVGAGI. The CDR3 sequence is CASQGQGTDF. In nucleotides, the CDR3 is TGTGCCAGCCAAGGACAGGGAACTGATTTT.

V and J are TRBV29-1 and TRBJ2-5, with D tentatively TRBD2 (7 bases). Germline assignment: CDR1 SQVTM and CDR2 ANQGSEA. This CDR3 has 12 amino acids. V lost 5 bases to trimming and J lost 6 bases, with 13 bases between them. CDR3 amino acids: CSVPLGGQTQYF. The CDR3 DNA follows: TGCAGCGTTCCGCTGGGGGGGCAGACCCAGTACTTC.

The rearrangement links TRBV1 to TRBJ2-5; the D call of TRBD1 is as the table states it, not checked on the DNA. The end of the DNA fits TRBJ2-7 better, so the J call may be wrong. TRBV1 is a pseudogene locus. This CDR3 comprises 17 residues. Here the CDR3 reads CTSSLRDSSPGSDEQYF. As DNA, the CDR3 is TGCACCAGCAGCCTCCGGGACAGCTCACCTGGTTCCGACGAGCAGTACTTC.

The sample holds one count of this clone. This rearrangement joins TRBV2 to TRBJ1-2; 10 bases match TRBD1. The germline gives CDR1 SNHLY, CDR2 FYNNEI. The junction had 5 bases not matched to a gene; V was cut back by 3 bases and J by 4 bases. This CDR3 has 15 amino acids. The CDR3 DNA follows: TGTGCCAGCAGTGATAGACAGGGGGCCGTCTATGGCTACACCTTC. Protein product: CASSDRQGAVYGYTF.

By share of the sample, this clone is medium-sized. The chain uses TRBV11-2 and TRBJ2-1; D is possibly TRBD1 (6 bases). CDR3 length: 15 amino acids. CDR1 is SGHAT, CDR2 FQNNGV, per germline. V shed 5 bases and J shed 4 bases, with 15 bases lying between them. The chain's CDR3 is CASSRRTDTYNEQFF. CDR3 coding DNA: TGTGCCAGCAGCCGTCGGACAGATACTTACAATGAGCAGTTCTTC.

This clone came up a few times. The gene calls are TRBV14 and TRBJ2-1; 9 bases agree with TRBD2. Trimming took 5 bases from V and 9 from J; bases not matched to a gene: 5. This CDR3 comprises 13 residues. Germline assignment: CDR1 SGHDN and CDR2 FVKESK. The CDR3 DNA follows: TGTGCCAGCAGCAATGTAGCGGGAGCTGAGCAGTTCTTC. Protein: CASSNVAGAEQFF. Filled out from reference TRBV14 and TRBJ2-1, the complete variable domain reads EAGVTQFPSHSVIEKGQTVTLRCDPISGHDNLYWYRRVMGKEIKFLLHFVKESKQDESGMPNNRFLAERTGGTYSTLKVQPAELEDSGVYFCASSNVAGAEQFFGPGTRLTVL.

This sequence joins TRBV6-6 and TRBJ1-1, with a tentative D call TRBD1 (6 bases). CDR1 is MNHNY, CDR2 SVGAGI, per germline (reference sequence). Deletions cut 1 base from V and 7 bases from J, with 10 bases between. This CDR3 has 13 amino acids. The CDR3 spells CASSYFGTNEAFF. CDR3 DNA: TGTGCCAGCAGTTACTTTGGGACAAATGAAGCTTTCTTT.

The chain is built from TRBV14 and TRBJ2-2; a possible D gene is TRBD2 (5 bases). Germline V gives CDR1 SGHDN, CDR2 FVKESK. Trimming took 1 base from V and 4 from J, leaving 7 bases between them. CDR3 size: 14 residues. The CDR3 is CASSQAAGTGELFF. For the CDR3, the DNA is TGTGCCAGCAGCCAAGCCGCGGGCACCGGGGAGCTGTTTTTT.

As regards this clone: Lacking the conserved final phenylalanine or tryptophan, this CDR3 likely reflects a read error. V gene TRBV29-1 combines with J gene TRBJ1-4, with D perhaps TRBD1 (6 bases). Trimming took 7 bases from V and 4 from J, leaving 7 bases between them. This CDR3 is built from 11 residues. The germline V gene has CDR1 SQVTM and CDR2 ANQGSEA. The CDR3 DNA follows: TGCAGCGGACAGGATAATGAAAAACTGTTTTCT. This translates into CSGQDNEKLFS.